This TCR beta chain was sequenced for a study of patients and donors after allogeneic stem cell transplantation. This clonotype was picked up many times. The V and J ends lost 2 bases and 1 base respectively, with 14 bases between them. The CDR3 sequence is 16 residues long. Germline CDR1 reads KGHSH; CDR2 reads LQKENI. One entry per CDR3 protein, called by TCRdb with MiXCR from the RT-PCR reads. Here the sample spans 70,000 or so distinct CDR3 sequences, approximately 26% being singletons. The rearrangement joins TRBV18 to TRBJ1-1; D gene ambiguous. The sequenced sample was blood, either unsorted or a sorted T cell fraction (not recorded which). The receptor comes from a human donor who was either an allogeneic HSCT recipient or a stem cell or donor lymphocyte infusion donor (not recorded which). It is not recorded whose cells these are; they may come from a transplant donor. DNA for the CDR3: TGTGCCAGCTCACCATTTACGGGAGCGTCGAACACTGAAGCTTTCTTT. It encodes CASSPFTGASNTEAFF. The full variable domain, in which reference TRBV18 and TRBJ1-1 provide the parts outside the CDR3, is NAGVMQNPRHLVRRRGQEARLRCSPMKGHSHVYWYRQLPEEGLKFMVYLQKENIIDESGMPKERFSAEFPKEGPSILRIQQVVRGDSAAYFCASSPFTGASNTEAFFGQGTRLTVV.